These 2 T cell receptor beta chains were sequenced from one sample in a study of T-cell reconstitution after alpha-beta-depleted transplantation in children. Molecular barcoding with unique molecular identifiers was used for the TCRbeta library. Each CDR3 protein is one row after TCRdb ran MiXCR on the PCR reads. The data contain approximately 640,000 distinct CDR3 sequences, about 15% of them singletons. Specimen: PBMCs from the stem cell graft donor, collected from the stem cell graft. The source of these receptors is a human donor who donated a stem cell graft to a child with acute myeloid leukemia.

This clonotype has just a few counts. The chain uses TRBV24-1 and TRBJ2-2; TRBD2 agrees at 9 bases. The CDR3 runs to 17 residues. V trimming: 4 bases; J trimming: 8 bases; junction bases outside the gene matches: 13. Looked up from germline, CDR1 is KGHDR and CDR2 is SFDVKD. The CDR3 protein is CATSDNSGGPYRGELFF. The DNA of the CDR3 is TGTGCCACCAGTGACAACAGCGGGGGGCCGTACCGAGGGGAGCTGTTTTTT.

This clonotype showed up just a few times. The chain has TRBV21-1 and TRBJ1-2; TRBD1 reflects the table's D call only, with no check against the DNA. TRBV21-1 is an annotated pseudogene. CDR3 length equals 15 residues. DNA of the CDR3: TGTGCCAGCAGCATTGGTAACAGGGAAGACTATGGCTACACCTTC. Translated, it gives CASSIGNREDYGYTF.